The 24 T cell receptor beta chains below all came from one sample that was sequenced in a study of blood T cell repertoires in COVID-19 (dated by TCRdb to the early 2020s). The library came from the immunoSEQ multiplex PCR assay. The source is immuneACCESS, and TCRdb retained only in-frame sequences with V and J called. Part of the clones is not carried over; for the studies checked, unresolved V genes explain less than half of this, and the remainder is unexplained. The sample table shows more than 75,000 clones, and roughly nine tenths are seen once. Clones ranked in the top ten supply about 2.5% of the sample. The specimen was peripheral blood. Receptor source: a man in his forties or fifties with COVID-19, enrolled during active disease.

The CDR3 region is CASTRMGQTNSPLHF. The DNA of the CDR3 is TGTGCCAGCACCAGAATGGGACAGACGAATTCACCCCTCCACTTT. The chain carries TRBV6-6 and TRBJ1-6; 7 positions match TRBD1. The germline CDR1 and CDR2 sequences are MNHNY and SVGAGI (reference sequence). The V gene end was trimmed by 7 bases and the J gene end by 7 bases; junction bases not matched to a gene: 10. This CDR3 is 15 amino acids long.

This chain's CDR3 is CARSLLPSGANVLTF. CDR3 sequence (DNA): TGTGCCAGAAGCTTGCTTCCTTCTGGGGCCAACGTCCTGACTTTC. This chain uses TRBV5-3 with TRBJ2-6; D ambiguous. TRBV5-3 is filed as an ORF, its function uncertain. The V end lost 1 base, the J end lost 1 base, and 6 bases lay between the germline ends. The CDR3 covers 15 residues.

The chain recombines TRBV19 with TRBJ1-3, with unresolved D. This CDR3 is built from 14 residues. Trimming removed 8 bases from V and 2 bases from J, with 13 bases in between. Germline V CDR1 and CDR2: LNHDA, SQIVND (reference sequence). The CDR3 here is CASLASAAGNTIYF. For the CDR3, the DNA is TGTGCCAGTTTGGCCTCGGCGGCTGGAAACACCATATATTTT.

The genes are TRBV3-1 (or the pseudogene TRBV3-2) and TRBJ2-7, with TRBD2 matching over 12 bases. CDR3 size: 16 residues. Unmatched junction bases numbered 9, after V lost 4 bases and J lost 5 bases. CDR1 is LGHDT, CDR2 YNNKEL, per germline (reference sequence). CDR3 sequence (DNA): TGTGCCAGCAGCCCGACTAGCGGGGGACAGTTTAACGAGCAGTACTTC. Translated, it gives CASSPTSGGQFNEQYF.

The V and J genes are TRBV5-5 and TRBJ1-5; 9 bases match TRBD1. From germline, CDR1 is SGHKS and CDR2 YYEKEE (reference sequence). The CDR3 has 16 residues. J gave up 4 bases and V 4 bases, and 9 bases lay outside the gene matches. CDR3 DNA sequence: TGTGCCAGCAGCACCTGGTCCGGGACAGGGAATCAGCCCCAGCATTTT. It encodes CASSTWSGTGNQPQHF.

The chain carries TRBV19 and TRBJ2-5, with TRBD2 matching over 8 bases. CDR1 LNHDA and CDR2 SQIVND come from the germline V gene (reference sequence). The V segment lost 4 bases and the J segment 1 base; nucleotides outside the gene matches: 2. The CDR3 is 14 residues long. CDR3 sequence (DNA): TGTGCCAGTAGTAGCGGGGGGTCCCAAGAGACCCAGTACTTC. Translated: CASSSGGSQETQYF.

The chain links TRBV28 to TRBJ2-2, with D uncertain. Germline V gives CDR1 MDHEN, CDR2 SYDVKM. Trimming removed 6 bases at V and 2 bases at J, with 10 bases between. The CDR3 totals 14 residues. The CDR3 here is CASSYPFNTGELFF. The CDR3 region has the DNA TGTGCCAGCAGCTACCCCTTTAACACCGGGGAGCTGTTTTTT. Using reference TRBV28 and TRBJ2-2 for the parts outside the CDR3, the full variable domain is DVKVTQSSRYLVKRTGEKVFLECVQDMDHENMFWYRQDPGLGLRLIYFSYDVKMKEKGDIPEGYSVSREKKERFSLILESASTNQTSMYLCASSYPFNTGELFFGEGSRLTVL.

The table lists this clone with a few counts. This chain joins TRBV19 and TRBJ2-2; D is perhaps TRBD1 (5 bases). V was clipped by 4 bases and J by 2 bases, with 8 bases between them. Per the germline V gene, CDR1 is LNHDA and CDR2 is SQIVND (reference sequence). This CDR3 contains 14 residues. This CDR3 reads CASSTDTNTGELFF. As DNA, the CDR3 is TGTGCCAGTAGTACGGACACTAACACCGGGGAGCTGTTTTTT.

This chain uses TRBV27 with TRBJ2-7, with 11 positions matching TRBD2. The V gene's germline CDR1 is MNHEY and CDR2 SMNVEV (reference sequence). Losses at the gene ends were 3 bases for V and 6 bases for J; bases not matched to a gene: 10. The CDR3 length is 16 residues. DNA for the CDR3: TGTGCCAGCAGTTTTGGGCTAGCGGGGGGAGTGAGCGAGCAGTACTTC. Its protein product is CASSFGLAGGVSEQYF.

This sequence joins TRBV5-1 and TRBJ2-4, with TRBD2 identical over 7 bases. Trimming took 4 bases from V and 3 from J; bases not matched to a gene: 7. Germline CDR1 reads SGHRS; CDR2 reads YFSETQ. The length of the CDR3 is 15 residues. The CDR3 region is CASSDLGGSKNIQYF. CDR3 DNA: TGCGCCAGCAGCGACCTCGGGGGGAGCAAAAACATTCAGTACTTC.

The DNA of the CDR3 is TGTGCCAGCAGTGAAGGGGGCACAGGGGGTCGAGTCACCGGGGAGCTGTTTTTT. Residues: CASSEGGTGGRVTGELFF. The chain is built from TRBV6-1 and TRBJ2-2; 8 positions agree with TRBD1. The junction had 11 bases not matched to a gene; V was cut back by 1 base and J by 4 bases. The CDR3 has 18 amino acids. CDR1 and CDR2 (germline): MNHNS, SASEGT.

The J gene is TRBJ2-7, the V gene TRBV5-1; 10 bases are a match to TRBD1. Trimming took 4 bases from V and 3 from J; bases not matched to a gene: 4. Germline CDR1 and CDR2: SGHRS and YFSETQ. There are 14 residues in the CDR3. CDR3 in amino acids: CASSPGQGNYEQYF. CDR3 in DNA: TGCGCCAGCAGCCCGGGACAGGGGAACTACGAGCAGTACTTC.

The chain couples TRBV5-4 to TRBJ2-7; no clear D. V dropped 4 bases and J dropped 3 bases, with 8 bases sitting between them. The V gene's germline CDR1 is SGHNT and CDR2 YYREEE (reference sequence). The CDR3 runs 12 residues. The CDR3 nucleotides read TGTGCCAGCAGCCGAGAGAGCTACGAGCAGTACTTC. Translating gives CASSRESYEQYF.

This chain uses TRBV6-5 with TRBJ1-5; D unclear. V lost 2 bases and J lost 7, with 9 bases in between. CDR3 size: 13 residues. Germline-derived CDR1 and CDR2 are MNHEY and SVGAGI. CDR3 region: CASSYHGEQPQHF. The CDR3 DNA follows: TGTGCCAGCAGTTACCACGGGGAACAGCCCCAGCATTTT.

This clone showed up just once. The chain has TRBV5-1 and TRBJ2-5; no clear D gene. Per germline, CDR1 SGHRS and CDR2 YFSETQ. The CDR3 is 11 amino acids. V was trimmed by 4 bases and J by 2 bases, leaving 3 bases between them. The CDR3 DNA is TGCGCCAGCAGCGTACAAGAGACCCAGTACTTC. It codes for CASSVQETQYF.

This rearrangement joins TRBV2 to TRBJ1-4; D is perhaps TRBD1 (6 bases). Trimming cost V 1 base and J 4 bases, with 10 bases left between them. From germline, CDR1 is SNHLY and CDR2 FYNNEI. This CDR3 spans 15 amino acids. The CDR3 protein is CASSEEGGINEKLFF. CDR3 nucleotide sequence: TGTGCCAGCAGTGAAGAAGGGGGTATTAATGAAAAACTGTTTTTT.

The gene calls are TRBV7-9 and TRBJ1-3, with TRBD1 identical over 8 bases. Germline lookup yields CDR1 SEHNR and CDR2 FQNEAQ (reference sequence). V lost 8 bases, J lost 0 bases, and 9 bases stayed unmatched. There are 16 residues in the CDR3. The DNA of the CDR3 is TGTGCCAGCGGGGTGGCAGGGGGCGGCTCTGGAAACACCATATATTTT. Its protein is CASGVAGGGSGNTIYF.

The chain carries TRBV4-2 and TRBJ1-3, with no clear D. The length of the CDR3 is 14 residues. The V end was cut by 3 bases, the J end by 0 bases, with 6 bases between. Germline V gene data show CDR1 as LGHNA and CDR2 as YNFKEQ. DNA for the CDR3: TGTGCCAGCAGCCATGGCAACTCTGGAAACACCATATATTTT. It is translated as CASSHGNSGNTIYF.

The chain couples TRBV18 to TRBJ1-6; tentatively, D is TRBD1 (6 bases). Per the germline V gene, CDR1 is KGHSH and CDR2 is LQKENI. Trimming stripped 4 bases from V and 8 bases from J, with 9 bases between. This CDR3 region has 13 residues. The CDR3 here is CASSQGGYSPLHF. As DNA, the CDR3 is TGTGCCAGCTCACAGGGGGGGTATTCACCCCTCCACTTT.

V and J are TRBV12-5 and TRBJ1-1, with D possibly being TRBD1 (5 bases). The germline V and J ends were trimmed by 7 bases and 4 bases, with 13 bases remaining between them. The germline gives CDR1 LGHNT, CDR2 FRNRAP. The CDR3 is 13 residues long. In DNA, the CDR3 is TGTGCTAGTGCCTTCACCGGGGGCACTGAAGCTTTCTTT. This codes for CASAFTGGTEAFF.

V and J are TRBV29-1 and TRBJ2-1, with TRBD1 matching 7 bases. Trimming at V came to 0 bases and at J to 6 bases, leaving 2 bases not matched to a gene. Looked up from germline, CDR1 is SQVTM and CDR2 is ANQGSEA. The CDR3 is made up of 13 amino acids. The CDR3 DNA follows: TGCAGCGTTGAAGAAAACAGGGGCAATGAGCAGTTCTTC. It codes for CSVEENRGNEQFF.

This clone was detected once. This chain connects TRBV7-3 to TRBJ2-1, with D possibly TRBD1 on 5 matching bases. The germline CDR1 and CDR2 sequences are SGHTA and FQGTGA. The germline V and J ends were trimmed by 5 bases and 5 bases, with 10 bases remaining between them. CDR3 length: 13 amino acids. Here the CDR3 reads CASSDRNNNEQFF. CDR3 bases: TGTGCCAGCAGCGACAGAAATAACAATGAGCAGTTCTTC.

For the CDR3, the DNA is TGCAGTGCACAGGGAAGCCACGAGCAGTACTTC. This sequence encodes CSAQGSHEQYF. This sequence joins TRBV20-1 and TRBJ2-7; a weak D match, TRBD1 (6 bases). The ends were cut back, 6 bases at V and 5 bases at J, with 11 bases in the middle. This CDR3 comprises 11 residues. Germline lookup yields CDR1 DFQATT and CDR2 SNEGSKA (reference sequence).

The rearrangement joins TRBV2 to TRBJ2-6; 8 bases align to TRBD1. This CDR3 has 17 amino acids. With V trimmed by 6 bases and J by 2 bases, 9 bases remained unmatched. The germline V gene encodes CDR1 SNHLY and CDR2 FYNNEI. CDR3 sequence: CASRGWAGGAGANVLTF. CDR3 bases: TGTGCCAGCAGGGGATGGGCAGGGGGCGCTGGGGCCAACGTCCTGACTTTC.